This is a list of T cell receptor beta chains from one sample in a study of OX40 agonist ivuxolimab in advanced cancers. TCRdb's copy holds only in-frame clones and misses some; the assay was immunoSEQ multiplex PCR. The sample shows 90,000 or so clones, about 92% of them seen only once. The sequenced sample was CD4+ or CD8+ T cells sorted from blood, obtained in a trial of the OX40 agonist ivuxolimab. These receptor sequences come from an adult with an advanced solid tumor such as melanoma, head and neck, liver or kidney cancer. The CDR3 runs from the conserved cysteine through the conserved F or W. The D gene is left open where the match is weak. A row's size may be missing; if present it is once, few, many or a size class.

size	D	V	J	DNA	CDR3
few	NA	TRBV27	TRBJ2-1	TGTGCCAGCAAGGATCAGTTCTGGTCCTACAATGAGCAGTTCTTC	CASKDQFWSYNEQFF
NA	NA	TRBV27	TRBJ2-1	TGTGCCAGCAGATTAGGTACGGCACACTACAATGAGCAGTTCTTC	CASRLGTAHYNEQFF
NA	TRBD1	TRBV30	TRBJ2-1	TGTGCCTGGACGGACAGGCCCTACAATGAGCAGTTCTTC	CAWTDRPYNEQFF
NA	NA	TRBV2	TRBJ1-5	TGTGCCAGCAGTGAACGGGGAGGTAGCAATCAGCCCCAGCATTTT	CASSERGGSNQPQHF
NA	NA	TRBV15	TRBJ1-2	TGTGCCACCAGCAGAGATAGGCAGATCGTCCGAATTTATGGCTACACCTTC	CATSRDRQIVRIYGYTF
NA	TRBD1	TRBV30	TRBJ2-1	TGTGCCTGGAGTTTCGGACAGGGAAACTACAATGAGCAGTTCTTC	CAWSFGQGNYNEQFF
NA	NA	TRBV6-5	TRBJ1-2	TGTGCCAGCAGTTACTCGGCAGGGATTGGCTACACCTTC	CASSYSAGIGYTF
NA	NA	TRBV15	TRBJ2-5	TGTGCCACCAGCGGCGGAGTGCCGGAGACCCAGTACTTC	CATSGGVPETQYF
once	TRBD2	TRBV5-1	TRBJ2-1	TGCGCCAGCAGCTTAACGGGACTAGCGGGGACAAACTCCTACAATGAGCAGTTCTTC	CASSLTGLAGTNSYNEQFF
once	TRBD2	TRBV30	TRBJ2-1	TGTGCCTGGAACTGGGGGGGGGAATACAATGAGCAGTTCTTC	CAWNWGGEYNEQFF
NA	NA	TRBV28	TRBJ1-1	TGTGCCAGCAGTTTTTCAGGGAACACTGAAGCTTTCTTT	CASSFSGNTEAFF
NA	NA	TRBV7-3	TRBJ2-1	TGTGCCAGCAGCTCCTATGAGAGCTCCTACAATGAGCAGTTCTTC	CASSSYESSYNEQFF
NA	NA	TRBV29-1	TRBJ1-2	TGCAGCGCCTACAGTGAGGGCTACACCTTC	CSAYSEGYTF
NA	TRBD1	TRBV6-5	TRBJ2-7	TGTGCCAGCAGTGAAGGCAGGGGGCACAACGAGCAGTACTTC	CASSEGRGHNEQYF
NA	TRBD2	TRBV10-3	TRBJ2-1	TGTGCCATCCTCGGAGCGGGGGGGTCCTACAATGAGCAGTTCTTC	CAILGAGGSYNEQFF
NA	NA	TRBV6-1	TRBJ1-2	TGTGCCAGCAGTGAAGTTCTCTATGGGCTTTATGGCTACACCTTC	CASSEVLYGLYGYTF
once	NA	TRBV27	TRBJ2-2	TGTGCCAGCATACCCACAGGGAACACCGGGGAGCTGTTTTTT	CASIPTGNTGELFF
NA	TRBD1	TRBV19	TRBJ2-3	TGTGCCAGTAGTATTCCGACAGGGGAACCAGATACGCAGTATTTT	CASSIPTGEPDTQYF